This TCR beta chain originates from a study of blood T cell repertoires in COVID-19. Unmatched junction bases numbered 7, after V lost 4 bases and J lost 2 bases. Germline loops: CDR1 SGHRS, CDR2 YFSETQ. The CDR3 has 15 amino acids. Per the original data handling: Reference gene primer amplification yielded estimated nucleated cell counts. The repertoire was sequenced with immunoSEQ multiplex PCR; TCRdb's copy has only in-frame clones and lacks some. The V and J calls and clone size come from that table; D and trimming were worked out from the DNA. The sample has about 120,000 clones, roughly 90% seen once; the top ten hold approximately 7.2%.

This clonotype was sampled from a man between 65 and 85 years old who had recovered from COVID-19. The V call is TRBV5-1, the J call TRBJ2-7; 9 bases agree with TRBD2. The sample comprised peripheral blood. The CDR3 coding sequence is TGCGCCAGCAGCGGGGGAGCGGGAGGTACCTACGAGCAGTACTTC. This encodes CASSGGAGGTYEQYF.